This TCR beta chain was captured by sequencing in a study of T cell responses to AZD1222 COVID-19 vaccine. Deletions cut 5 bases from V and 5 bases from J, with 9 bases between. This CDR3 is built from 11 residues. Germline V gene lookup returns CDR1 GTSNPN and CDR2 SVGIG (reference sequence). Method: immunoSEQ multiplex PCR; TCRdb's copy keeps in-frame clones and lacks some. The sample records more than 95,000 clones, roughly 89% being singletons. The chain links TRBV30 to TRBJ1-2, with no clear D. The specimen was peripheral blood, collected on day 0 of MenACWY control vaccination. The sequence was collected from an adult in good health. CDR3 residues: CAWGGAYGYTF. As DNA, the CDR3 is TGTGCCTGGGGTGGAGCTTATGGCTACACCTTC.